This passage covers 21 T cell receptor beta chains from one sample sequenced in a study of T cells expressing NK-cell markers. One entry per CDR3 protein, without DNA, is what TCRdb gives after re-calling the 5' RACE reads. The sample's table shows fewer than 400,000 distinct CDR3 sequences. Sequencing was performed on blood T cells: a sorted CD56 or NKG2C T cell subset, CD4+ or CD8+ T cells, or bulk PBMC T cells (not recorded which). The receptor source for this set is a woman aged 45-65 years in good health.

The chain recombines TRBV5-1 with TRBJ2-1; TCRdb designates TRBD2, a call that cannot be tested without DNA. Per the germline V gene, CDR1 is SGHRS and CDR2 is YFSETQ. This CDR3 comprises 15 residues. CDR3 loop: CASSSIAGGSNEQFF.

The CDR3 region is CATHGSSSTDTQYF. This chain joins TRBV10-3 and TRBJ2-3. The germline V gene has CDR1 ENHRY and CDR2 SYGVKD. The CDR3 has 14 amino acids.

This chain links TRBV7-2 with TRBJ2-2. Per the germline V gene, CDR1 is SGHTA and CDR2 is FQGNSA. CDR3 length: 15 residues. The CDR3 reads CASSPMIGMAGELFF.

V usage is TRBV2 and J usage is TRBJ2-5. Germline values: CDR1 SNHLY, CDR2 FYNNEI. The CDR3 contains 14 residues. This chain's CDR3 is CASMVELHGETQYF.

V usage is TRBV28 and J usage is TRBJ2-1; TCRdb returns TRBD2, unconfirmable since there is no DNA. The CDR3 has 14 residues. Germline CDR1 reads MDHEN; CDR2 reads SYDVKM. CDR3 region: CASKGDQPYNEQFF.

The gene calls are TRBV7-2 and TRBJ1-1; TCRdb calls TRBD1, which cannot be checked without DNA. Per the germline V gene, CDR1 is SGHTA and CDR2 is FQGNSA. The CDR3 length is 12 residues. The chain's CDR3 is CASSPWARRAFF.

The chain employs TRBV11-1 and TRBJ1-4. The CDR3 spans 15 residues. CDR1 SGHAT and CDR2 FQDESV come from the germline V gene (reference sequence). CDR3 sequence reads: CASSSNRVGDEKLFF.

V usage is TRBV6-1 and J usage is TRBJ2-2; TCRdb gives TRBD1 as the D gene, but with no DNA this cannot be confirmed. CDR1 is MNHNS and CDR2 is SASEGT in the germline V gene. This CDR3 has 13 residues. The CDR3 loop is CASSLDRPGELFF.

This sequence joins TRBV18 and TRBJ2-3; TCRdb names TRBD1, which stays unverified in the absence of DNA. CDR1 and CDR2 from the germline V gene are KGHSH and LQKENI. The CDR3 sequence is 17 residues long. The CDR3 is CASSPSSSSRGTDTQYF.

The genes are TRBV12-3 or TRBV12-4 and TRBJ1-4; TCRdb reports TRBD1, a call that lacks DNA to check it against. The CDR3 is 15 residues long. The CDR3 loop reads CASTEAGQVNEKLFF.

The chain joins TRBV5-1 to TRBJ2-3. This CDR3 comprises 15 residues. Germline-derived CDR1 and CDR2 are SGHRS and YFSETQ. The CDR3 reads CASSLKSLGTDTQYF.

The chain carries TRBV25-1 and TRBJ2-1; the TRBD1 assignment by TCRdb is unverifiable without DNA. The CDR3 covers 15 residues. From germline, CDR1 is MGHDK and CDR2 SYGVNS. The CDR3 protein is CASRPTGGFYNEQFF.

The chain combines TRBV20-1 with TRBJ1-2. Germline loops: CDR1 DFQATT, CDR2 SNEGSKA (reference sequence). This CDR3 has 14 amino acids. CDR3 residues: CSARPPGKYYGYTF.

This rearrangement joins TRBV2 to TRBJ1-2; TCRdb indicates TRBD1, and absent DNA this call remains unverified. The CDR3 extends over 14 amino acids. Germline V gene lookup returns CDR1 SNHLY and CDR2 FYNNEI. CDR3 sequence reads: CATSPEQGNYGYTF. Supplemented by reference TRBV2 and TRBJ1-2, the full variable domain reads EPEVTQTPSHQVTQMGQEVILRCVPISNHLYFYWYRQILGQKVEFLVSFYNNEISEKSEIFDDQFSVERPDGSNFTLKIRSTKLEDSAMYFCATSPEQGNYGYTFGSGTRLTVV.

The chain joins TRBV4-2 to TRBJ2-7; TCRdb's D call of TRBD2 is untestable without DNA. The germline V gene has CDR1 LGHNA and CDR2 YNFKEQ. The CDR3 is 16 amino acids. CDR3 protein: CASSQDWREVSYEQYF.

The V call is TRBV5-1, the J call TRBJ2-2; lacking DNA, the TRBD1 call made by TCRdb goes unchecked. The V gene's germline CDR1 is SGHRS and CDR2 YFSETQ. CDR3 length equals 16 residues. CDR3: CASSRGGWANTGELFF.

The rearrangement uses TRBV12-3 or TRBV12-4 and TRBJ2-3; no DNA is available, so the TRBD2 call from TCRdb remains unchecked. The CDR3 is 17 amino acids. CDR3 sequence: CASSPRALAASTDTQYF.

This chain connects TRBV11-2 to TRBJ2-1; absent DNA, TCRdb's TRBD2 call cannot be checked. This CDR3 comprises 12 residues. From germline, CDR1 is SGHAT and CDR2 FQNNGV. The CDR3 protein is CASSLEGSGQFF.

The chain joins TRBV7-8 to TRBJ2-1; TCRdb reports TRBD2, a call that lacks DNA to check it against. Germline CDR1 is SGHVS and CDR2 is FQNEAQ. CDR3 length equals 18 residues. CDR3 protein: CASSWRTSGSSVVNEQFF. The full variable domain, rest sourced from reference TRBV7-8 and TRBJ2-1, is GAGVSQSPRYKVAKRGQDVALRCDPISGHVSLFWYQQALGQGPEFLTYFQNEAQLDKSGLPSDRFFAERPEGSVSTLKIQRTQQEDSAVYLCASSWRTSGSSVVNEQFFGPGTRLTVL.

The chain has TRBV9 and TRBJ2-1. The CDR3 covers 12 residues. Germline V gene lookup returns CDR1 SGDLS and CDR2 YYNGEE. CDR3 protein: CASSVGGPEQFF.

V and J are TRBV5-1 and TRBJ1-1. This CDR3 spans 13 amino acids. CDR1 SGHRS and CDR2 YFSETQ come from the germline V gene. The CDR3 reads CASSLGGLAEAFF.